The clone carrying this T cell receptor beta chain was found many times. Its antigen remains unidentified. This sample stems from a study of T-cell memory formation after mild COVID-19. The overall study: TCR clusters were mostly confined to one donor each. Whole-study results and caveats: Contracting CD8+ clones were enriched in EMRA, CD4+ mainly in CM and EM.

This CDR3 comprises 14 residues. The trim removed 4 bases at V and 4 bases at J, leaving 7 bases unmatched. In germline, CDR1 is SGHRS, CDR2 YFSETQ. UMIs and sample barcodes were carried by the TCR alpha and TCR beta cDNA libraries that 5'RACE produced using constant-segment primers. TCRdb re-called the 5' RACE reads with MiXCR, one entry per CDR3 protein. The sample holds 450,000 to 650,000 distinct CDR3 sequences, more than 15% seen once. The rearrangement uses TRBV5-1 and TRBJ1-1; TRBD1 matches 7 bases. The sequenced sample was PBMCs or a T cell subset sorted from them (not recorded which). The clonotype originates from an adult woman who had mild COVID-19 (a few samples of this study predate the infection). Cell type and time point are not known. CDR3 loop: CASSTGDIGTEAFF. The DNA of the CDR3 is TGCGCCAGCAGCACAGGGGACATAGGCACTGAAGCTTTCTTT.